This passage covers 6 T cell receptor beta chains from one sample sequenced in a study of OX40 agonist ivuxolimab in advanced cancers. The data were produced by immunoSEQ multiplex PCR, yet TCRdb's version contains in-frame clones alone and is incomplete. The data show about 38,000 clones, about 80% seen once. This sample comprised CD4+ or CD8+ T cells sorted from blood, obtained in a trial of the OX40 agonist ivuxolimab. These receptors originate from an adult with an advanced solid tumor such as melanoma, head and neck, liver or kidney cancer.

The rearrangement joins TRBV7-2 to TRBJ1-3; unclear D gene. Trimming removed 4 bases from V and 0 bases from J, with 13 bases in between. The CDR3 runs to 16 residues. Germline CDR1 and CDR2: SGHTA and FQGNSA. The CDR3 here is CASSSSTQYSGNTIYF. CDR3 coding DNA: TGTGCCAGCAGCTCTAGCACGCAGTACTCTGGAAACACCATATATTTT.

This chain links TRBV19 with TRBJ1-2; 9 bases line up with TRBD1. CDR1 and CDR2 (germline): LNHDA, SQIVND (reference sequence). V lost 3 bases to trimming and J lost 8 bases; unmatched junction nucleotides: 10. CDR3 length: 15 residues. CDR3 sequence (DNA): TGTGCCAGTAGTATTCGGGGACAGGGCCATGGAGGCTACACCTTC. The encoded protein is CASSIRGQGHGGYTF.

V gene TRBV29-1 combines with J gene TRBJ1-4; the D is unclear. Germline V CDR1 and CDR2: SQVTM, ANQGSEA. V shed 4 bases and J shed 5 bases, with 8 bases lying between them. This CDR3 comprises 12 residues. The CDR3 DNA reads as TGCAGCGTTGGCAGGAAGAATGAAAAACTGTTTTTT. Translation gives CSVGRKNEKLFF.

The rearrangement uses TRBV19 and TRBJ1-2; 9 bases are shared with TRBD1. Germline values: CDR1 LNHDA, CDR2 SQIVND (reference sequence). V was clipped by 6 bases and J by 4 bases; unmatched bases: 12. The CDR3 sequence is 16 residues long. DNA for the CDR3: TGTGCCAGTAGCCCGATTGGGACAGGGAACGTCTATGGCTACACCTTC. It encodes CASSPIGTGNVYGYTF.

Regarding this clone: This same CDR3 is encoded by further DNA sequences in the sample. This rearrangement joins TRBV6-6 to TRBJ2-7; D uncertain. The length of the CDR3 is 14 residues. The V end lost 4 bases, the J end lost 2 bases, and 12 bases lay between the germline ends. The germline V gene encodes CDR1 MNHNY and CDR2 SVGAGI (reference sequence). In DNA form, the CDR3 reads TGTGCCAGCAGTTTAGGCCTCTTAACCTACGAGCAGTACTTC. As protein: CASSLGLLTYEQYF.

The chain links TRBV6-1 to TRBJ2-7; D is perhaps TRBD1 or TRBD2 (6 bases each). CDR1 is MNHNS, CDR2 SASEGT, per germline. V was cut by 3 bases and J by 1 base, with 16 bases left in between. This CDR3 has 16 residues. The CDR3 protein is CASSDGGRMGSYEQYF. CDR3 coding DNA: TGTGCCAGCAGTGATGGGGGGCGGATGGGATCCTACGAGCAGTACTTC.